The 2 T cell receptor beta chains listed next were all sequenced from one sample in a study of blood T cells in healthy people across ages. Through a sample-barcoded 5' primer and a J-beta primer mix, a second PCR was run for roughly 6 to 12 cycles. A single record per CDR3 protein comes from TCRdb applying MiXCR to the 5' RACE reads. The repertoire consists of roughly 2 million distinct CDR3 sequences, with about 50% occurring once and the leading ten covering 2.1%. The sample consisted of blood. The source of these receptors is a middle-aged woman in good health.

This chain links TRBV9 with TRBJ2-1; perhaps TRBD2 as D (7 bases). V gave up 4 bases and J gave up 6 bases, with 17 bases separating them. In germline, CDR1 is SGDLS, CDR2 YYNGEE. The CDR3 runs 15 residues. The CDR3 region is CASSLGGVGGNEQFF. The CDR3 bases are TGTGCCAGCAGCCTAGGGGGGGTGGGGGGCAATGAGCAGTTCTTC.

The chain recombines TRBV7-9 with TRBJ1-1; 8 bases line up with TRBD1. The length of the CDR3 is 15 residues. Germline CDR1 reads SEHNR; CDR2 reads FQNEAQ (reference sequence). The junction had 11 bases not matched to a gene; V was cut back by 5 bases and J by 6 bases. CDR3 DNA sequence: TGTGCCAGCAGCCCCAGGGGGCAAAACAGTCCTGAAGCTTTCTTT. Protein product: CASSPRGQNSPEAFF.